The sequence of this T cell receptor beta chain was determined in a study of brain T cells in children with intractable seizures. CDR1 MNHNS and CDR2 SASEGT come from the germline V gene. Trimming took 1 base from V and 5 from J, leaving 8 bases between them. CDR3 length equals 13 residues. The protocol was immunoSEQ multiplex PCR, while the TCRdb copy is restricted to in-frame clones and leaves out a portion. The data contain 78,000 or so clones, about 90% of them singletons. This clone was counted between two and nine times. V and J are TRBV6-1 and TRBJ1-2; D remains unclear. The sequence was collected from a girl aged 2 to 10 with Rasmussen encephalitis and intractable seizures. Source: peripheral blood, taken at surgery. CDR3 sequence (DNA): TGTGCCAGCAGTGAAGGAACTTTTTATGGCTACACCTTC. As protein: CASSEGTFYGYTF.